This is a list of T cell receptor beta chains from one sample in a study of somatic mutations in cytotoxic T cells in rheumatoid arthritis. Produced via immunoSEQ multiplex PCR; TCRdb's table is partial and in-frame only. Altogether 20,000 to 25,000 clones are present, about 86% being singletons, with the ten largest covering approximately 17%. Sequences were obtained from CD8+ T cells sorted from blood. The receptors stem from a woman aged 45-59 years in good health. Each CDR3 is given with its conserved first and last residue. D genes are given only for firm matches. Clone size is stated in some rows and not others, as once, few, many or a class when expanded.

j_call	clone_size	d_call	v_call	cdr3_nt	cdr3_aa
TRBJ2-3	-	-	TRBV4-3	TGCGCCAGCAGCCAAACTCTACTAGATACGCAGTATTTT	CASSQTLLDTQYF
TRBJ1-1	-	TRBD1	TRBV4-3	TGCGCCAGCAGCCGGACAGGCAACACTGAAGCTTTCTTT	CASSRTGNTEAFF
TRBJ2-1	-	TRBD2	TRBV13	TGTGCCAGCAGCTTAGCTAGCGGGGGGGCAAGCTCCTACAATGAGCAGTTCTTC	CASSLASGGASSYNEQFF
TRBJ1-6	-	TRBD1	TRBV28	TGTGCCAGCAGTTTACCTTCGGACAGGACCAGCTCCTATAATTCACCCCTCCACTTT	CASSLPSDRTSSYNSPLHF
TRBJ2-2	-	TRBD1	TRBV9	TGTGCCGCAGGGGACAGCAACACCGGGGAGCTGTTTTTT	CAAGDSNTGELFF
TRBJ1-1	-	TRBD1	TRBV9	TGTGCCAGCAGCTCCGGACAGGGGGCGTTCTTT	CASSSGQGAFF
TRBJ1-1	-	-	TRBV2	TGTGCCAGCATTGAAGGTGAAGCTTTCTTT	CASIEGEAFF
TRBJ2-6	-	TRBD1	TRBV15	TGTGCCACCAGCCCGGACAGGGGGCGGGGGGCCAACGTCCTGACTTTC	CATSPDRGRGANVLTF
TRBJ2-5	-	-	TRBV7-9	TGTGCCAGCAGCTTAGCGAACCAAGAGACCCAGTACTTC	CASSLANQETQYF
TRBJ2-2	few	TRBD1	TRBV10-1	TGCGCCAGCAGTACAGGGGACGGCGGGGAGCTGTTTTTT	CASSTGDGGELFF
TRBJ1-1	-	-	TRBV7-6	TGTGCCAGCAGCTTAGCGCGGGAGGGTGGGTACACTGAAGCTTTCTTT	CASSLAREGGYTEAFF